What follows is one T cell receptor (beta chain) and its context. Its antigen is unidentified. This record comes from a study of cytomegalovirus exposure and HLA in healthy donors. The PCR was carried out with 60 Vbeta primers and 13 Jbeta primers. Original handling: Later reanalysis found 80 million or so unique TCR beta chains, around 9.9 million of them shared. Only in-frame clones appear in the TCRdb table, and some are missing; sequencing was by immunoSEQ multiplex PCR. The V and J calls and clone size are taken from that table; D and trimming were inferred from the DNA. The table lists 65,000 to 85,000 clones, with 2.4% in the top ten. Trimming pared 1 base from V and 3 bases from J, leaving 10 bases between. CDR1 SEHNR and CDR2 FQNEAQ come from the germline V gene (reference sequence). The CDR3 runs 14 residues. Overall study results and limits: What TCR beta sequences reportedly achieved was accurate prediction of HLA-A and HLA-B alleles in most subjects. TCR sequences were mostly rare, though some public TCRs occurred in many donors. Sequencing likely produced, as an artifact, a cluster of highly shared sequence variants.

This TCR came from a female donor in good health and CMV-seropositive. This chain joins TRBV7-9 and TRBJ2-7; unclear D gene. Material: PBMCs. The CDR3 coding sequence is TGTGCCAGCAGCTTAGGTGAAGTGAGCTACGAGCAGTACTTC. It encodes CASSLGEVSYEQYF.